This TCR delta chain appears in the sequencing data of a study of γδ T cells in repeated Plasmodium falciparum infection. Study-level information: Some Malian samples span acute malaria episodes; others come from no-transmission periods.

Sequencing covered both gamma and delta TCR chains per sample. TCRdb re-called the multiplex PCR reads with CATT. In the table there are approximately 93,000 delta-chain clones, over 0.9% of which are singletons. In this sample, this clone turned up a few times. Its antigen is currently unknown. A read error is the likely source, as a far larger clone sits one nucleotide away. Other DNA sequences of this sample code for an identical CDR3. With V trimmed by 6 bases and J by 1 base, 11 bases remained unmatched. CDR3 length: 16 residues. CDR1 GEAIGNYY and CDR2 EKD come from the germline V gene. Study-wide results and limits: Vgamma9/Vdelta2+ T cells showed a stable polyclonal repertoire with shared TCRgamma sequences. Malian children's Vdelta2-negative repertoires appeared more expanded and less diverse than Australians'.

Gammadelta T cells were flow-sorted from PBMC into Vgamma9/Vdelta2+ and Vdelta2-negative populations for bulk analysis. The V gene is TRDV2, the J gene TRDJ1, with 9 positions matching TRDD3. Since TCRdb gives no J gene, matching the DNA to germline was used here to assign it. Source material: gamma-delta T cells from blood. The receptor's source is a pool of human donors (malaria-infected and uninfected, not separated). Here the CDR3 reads CACSTGDTQCTDKLIF. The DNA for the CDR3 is TGTGCCTGTTCCACTGGGGATACGCAGTGCACCGATAAACTCATCTTT.